The text below deals with one T cell receptor beta chain. Its specificity is unknown. Through a sample-barcoded 5' primer and a J-beta primer mix, a second PCR was run for roughly 7 to 12 cycles. The authors tagged each cDNA molecule using a template-switch adaptor with 12 random nucleotides. TCRdb re-called the 5' RACE reads through MiXCR, storing one row per CDR3 protein. The data show around 1.5 million distinct CDR3 sequences, 35% to 45% seen once. The sample comes from a study of blood T cells in healthy people across ages. Study-level findings and limits: Per million T cells, TCR beta diversity dropped roughly linearly as age increased. TCR beta diversity was tightly associated with the proportion of naive T cells. Since the PBMCs were unsorted, naive and antigen-experienced cells could not be conclusively compared.

The CDR3 length is 13 residues. In germline, CDR1 is DFQATT, CDR2 SNEGSKA (reference sequence). The sample consisted of blood. J is TRBJ2-4 and V is TRBV20-1, with 8 bases matching TRBD2. The closer fit of TRBJ2-7 to the DNA end suggests the J call may be wrong. The clonotype was recovered from a woman aged 18-35 years in good health. The chain's CDR3 is CSTTPAGVNEQYF. The CDR3 DNA reads as TGCAGTACTACCCCAGCGGGAGTTAACGAGCAGTACTTC.